This TCR beta chain was found in a study of ipilimumab plus nivolumab after autologous stem cell transplantation (dated by TCRdb to the early 2020s). Broadly, across the study: The median number of doses received by trial patients was four or five for ipilimumab and 8 or 9 for nivolumab. Primary refractory and relapsed disease were included in the DLBCL cohort, with 18-month progression-free survival of roughly 89% and 26%, respectively. The intent-to-treat population of the trial consisted of around 37 patients. Patients undergoing autologous transplant for high-risk diffuse large B cell lymphoma, mature T cell lymphoma, or multiple myeloma were enrolled in the trial.

The CDR1 and CDR2 encoded by the germline V gene are MNHNS and SASEGT. The CDR3 spans 14 residues, from the cysteine through the phenylalanine. Of all the DNA, just the CDR3 is kept, 42 bases in frame from base 1. Receptor amplification or capture employed the immunoSEQ multiplex PCR assay. The source is immuneACCESS, and TCRdb retained only in-frame sequences with V and J called. Part of the clones is not carried over; for the studies checked, unresolved V genes explain less than half of this, and the remainder is unexplained. The sample profile shows tens of thousands of clones; approximately 86% of them were found once. Less than 2.5% of the sample lies in the top ten. Starting 14 to 28 days after the autologous transplant, patients began checkpoint therapy, which included ipilimumab at 1 mg/kg intravenously on day 1 of selected weeks. Nivolumab was given at 3 mg/kg intravenously on day 1 of weeks 1, 4, 7, 10, and every two weeks through week 26. Combined checkpoint inhibition with ipilimumab and nivolumab as consolidation after autologous stem cell transplantation was tested in a Phase Ib clinical trial.

The full study reports these points: The authors stated that profiles of the T cell receptor repertoire, regulatory T cell phenotype and gut microbiota provided a biologic rationale for studying this approach further. The authors concluded that, as post-transplant consolidation, combined checkpoint inhibition appeared tolerable.

About this clone: What this receptor recognizes is not known. The junction does not match germline at one end; this may be a read error.

The material sequenced was PBMCs, taken in a trial of ipilimumab plus nivolumab as post-transplant consolidation. This chain joins TRBV6-1 to TRBJ1-2; 9 bases in the junction line up with TRBD1. The sequence came from a male donor with diffuse large B-cell lymphoma. The nucleotides read TGTACCAGCCTAGGGACAGGGCCTATATATGGCTACACCTTC. Translation gives CTSLGTGPIYGYTF.